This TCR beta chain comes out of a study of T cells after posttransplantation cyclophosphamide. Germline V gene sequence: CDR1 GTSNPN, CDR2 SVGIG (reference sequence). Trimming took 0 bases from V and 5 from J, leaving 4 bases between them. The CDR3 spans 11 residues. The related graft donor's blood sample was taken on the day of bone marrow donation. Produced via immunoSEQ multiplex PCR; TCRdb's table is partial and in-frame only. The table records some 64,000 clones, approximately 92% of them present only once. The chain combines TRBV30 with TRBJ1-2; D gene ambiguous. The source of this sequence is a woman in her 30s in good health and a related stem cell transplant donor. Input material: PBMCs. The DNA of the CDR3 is TGTGCCTGGAGTGTATTGTATGGCTACACCTTC. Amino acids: CAWSVLYGYTF.